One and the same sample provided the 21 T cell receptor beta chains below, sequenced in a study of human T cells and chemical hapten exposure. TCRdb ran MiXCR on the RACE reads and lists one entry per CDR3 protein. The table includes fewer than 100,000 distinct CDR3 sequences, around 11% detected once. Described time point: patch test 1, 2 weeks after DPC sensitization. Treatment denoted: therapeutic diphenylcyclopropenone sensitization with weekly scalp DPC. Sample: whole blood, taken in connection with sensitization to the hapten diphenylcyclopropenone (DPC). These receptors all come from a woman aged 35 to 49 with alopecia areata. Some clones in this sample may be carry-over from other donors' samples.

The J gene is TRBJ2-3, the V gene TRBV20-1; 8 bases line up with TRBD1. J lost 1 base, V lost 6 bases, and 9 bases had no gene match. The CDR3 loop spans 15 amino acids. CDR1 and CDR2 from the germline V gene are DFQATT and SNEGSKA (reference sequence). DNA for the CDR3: TGCAGTGCCCTAAGCCAGGACAGGGGCACAGATACGCAGTATTTT. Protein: CSALSQDRGTDTQYF.

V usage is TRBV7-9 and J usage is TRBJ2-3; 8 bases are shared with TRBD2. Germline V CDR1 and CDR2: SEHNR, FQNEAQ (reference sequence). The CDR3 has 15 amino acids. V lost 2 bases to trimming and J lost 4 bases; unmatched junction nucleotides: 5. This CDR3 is CASSLSGRVADTQYF. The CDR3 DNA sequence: TGTGCCAGCAGCTTAAGCGGGAGAGTAGCAGATACGCAGTATTTT.

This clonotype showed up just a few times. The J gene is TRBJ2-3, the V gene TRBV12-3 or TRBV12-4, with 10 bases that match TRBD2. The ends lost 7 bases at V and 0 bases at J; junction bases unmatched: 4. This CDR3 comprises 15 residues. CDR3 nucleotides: TGTGCCAGCAAAACTAGCGGGACTAGCACAGATACGCAGTATTTT. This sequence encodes CASKTSGTSTDTQYF.

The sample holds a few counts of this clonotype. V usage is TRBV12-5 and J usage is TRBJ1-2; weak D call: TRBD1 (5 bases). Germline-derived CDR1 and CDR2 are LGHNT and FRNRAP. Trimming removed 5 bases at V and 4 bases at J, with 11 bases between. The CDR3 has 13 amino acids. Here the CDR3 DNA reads TGTGCTAGTGGTCCCGGGACCTCCTATGGCTACACCTTC. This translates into CASGPGTSYGYTF.

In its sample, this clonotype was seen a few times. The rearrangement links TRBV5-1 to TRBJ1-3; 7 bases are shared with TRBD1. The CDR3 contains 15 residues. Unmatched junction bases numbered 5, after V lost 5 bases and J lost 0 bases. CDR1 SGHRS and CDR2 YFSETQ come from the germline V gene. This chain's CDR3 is CASSTGQPSGNTIYF. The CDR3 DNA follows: TGCGCCAGCAGTACGGGACAGCCCTCTGGAAACACCATATATTTT.

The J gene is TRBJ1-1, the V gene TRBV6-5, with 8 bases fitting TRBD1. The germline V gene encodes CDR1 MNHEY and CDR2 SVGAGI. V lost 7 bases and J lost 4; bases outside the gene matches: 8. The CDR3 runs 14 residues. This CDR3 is CASKKDRVSTEAFF. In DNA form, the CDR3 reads TGTGCCAGCAAAAAGGACAGGGTTAGCACTGAAGCTTTCTTT.

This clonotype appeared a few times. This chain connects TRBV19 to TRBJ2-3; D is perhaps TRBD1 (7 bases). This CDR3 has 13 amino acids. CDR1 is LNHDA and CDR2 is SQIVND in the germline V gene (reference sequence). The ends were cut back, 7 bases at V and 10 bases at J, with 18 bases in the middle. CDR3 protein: CASKAQGGLPQYF. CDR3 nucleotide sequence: TGTGCCAGTAAGGCCCAGGGGGGTCTGCCGCAGTATTTT.

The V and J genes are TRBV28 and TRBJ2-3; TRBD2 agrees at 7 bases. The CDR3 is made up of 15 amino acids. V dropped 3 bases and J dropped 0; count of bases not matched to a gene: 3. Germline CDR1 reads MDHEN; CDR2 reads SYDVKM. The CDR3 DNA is TGTGCCAGCAGTTTCGAGCGGGGAAGCACAGATACGCAGTATTTT. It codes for CASSFERGSTDTQYF.

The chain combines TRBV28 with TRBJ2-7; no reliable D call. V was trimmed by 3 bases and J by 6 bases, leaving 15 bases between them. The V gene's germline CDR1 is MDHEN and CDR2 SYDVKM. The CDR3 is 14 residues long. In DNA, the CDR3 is TGTGCCAGCAGTTTCGATAGCAGTCGGCGCGAGCAGTACTTC. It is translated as CASSFDSSRREQYF.

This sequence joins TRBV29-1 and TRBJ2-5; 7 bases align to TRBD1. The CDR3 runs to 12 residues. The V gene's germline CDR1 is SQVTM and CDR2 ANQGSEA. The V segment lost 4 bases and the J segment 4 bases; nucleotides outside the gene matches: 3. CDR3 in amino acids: CSVGRDRETQYF. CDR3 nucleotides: TGCAGCGTTGGCCGGGACAGAGAGACCCAGTACTTC.

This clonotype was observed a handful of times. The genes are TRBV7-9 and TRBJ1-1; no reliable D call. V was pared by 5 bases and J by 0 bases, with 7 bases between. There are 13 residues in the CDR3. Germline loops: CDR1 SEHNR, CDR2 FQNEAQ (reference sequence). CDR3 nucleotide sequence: TGTGCCAGCAGCCTAATCATGAACACTGAAGCTTTCTTT. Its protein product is CASSLIMNTEAFF.

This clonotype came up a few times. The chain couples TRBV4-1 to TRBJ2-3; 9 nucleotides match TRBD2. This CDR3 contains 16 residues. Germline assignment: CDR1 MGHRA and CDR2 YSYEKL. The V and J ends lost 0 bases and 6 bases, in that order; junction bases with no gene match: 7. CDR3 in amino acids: CASSQDPGLAADTQYF. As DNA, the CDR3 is TGCGCCAGCAGCCAAGACCCGGGACTAGCCGCGGATACGCAGTATTTT.

CDR3 DNA: TGTGCCATCAGTACAGGGGGCGACGAGCAGTACTTC. Translation: CAISTGGDEQYF. This chain uses TRBV10-3 with TRBJ2-7; 9 bases are a match to TRBD1. In germline, CDR1 is ENHRY, CDR2 SYGVKD. The CDR3 extends over 12 amino acids. J was trimmed by 5 bases and V by 5 bases; bases with no gene match: 1.

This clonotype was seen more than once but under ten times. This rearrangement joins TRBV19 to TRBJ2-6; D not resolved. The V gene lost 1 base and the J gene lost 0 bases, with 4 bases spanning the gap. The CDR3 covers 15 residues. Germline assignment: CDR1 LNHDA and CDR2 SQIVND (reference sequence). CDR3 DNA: TGTGCCAGTAGTATAGTCCCCTCTGGGGCCAACGTCCTGACTTTC. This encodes CASSIVPSGANVLTF.

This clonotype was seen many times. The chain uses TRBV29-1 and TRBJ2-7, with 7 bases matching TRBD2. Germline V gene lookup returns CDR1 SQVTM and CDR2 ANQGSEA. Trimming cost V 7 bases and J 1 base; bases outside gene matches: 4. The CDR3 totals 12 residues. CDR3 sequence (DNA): TGCAGCGGTGCTAGCGGATCCTACGAGCAGTACTTC. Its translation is CSGASGSYEQYF.

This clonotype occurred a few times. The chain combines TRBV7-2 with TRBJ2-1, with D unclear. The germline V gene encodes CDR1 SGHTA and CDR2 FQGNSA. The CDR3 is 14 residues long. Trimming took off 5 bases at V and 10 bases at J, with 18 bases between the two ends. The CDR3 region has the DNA TGTGCCAGCAGCCTCCCACCCGGGCGGTCAGAGCAGTTCTTC. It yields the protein CASSLPPGRSEQFF.

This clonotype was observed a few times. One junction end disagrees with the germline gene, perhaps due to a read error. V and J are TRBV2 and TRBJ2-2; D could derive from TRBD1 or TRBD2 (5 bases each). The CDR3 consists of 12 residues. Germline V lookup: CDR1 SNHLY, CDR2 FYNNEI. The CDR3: CASSGILGVLFF. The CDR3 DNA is TGTGCCAGCAGTGGAATTCTGGGGGTGCTGTTTTTT.

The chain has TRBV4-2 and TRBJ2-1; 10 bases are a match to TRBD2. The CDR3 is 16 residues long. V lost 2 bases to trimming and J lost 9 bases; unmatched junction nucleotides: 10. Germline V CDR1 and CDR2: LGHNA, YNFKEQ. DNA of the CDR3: TGTGCCAGCAGCCAAACCCCTAGCGGGAGTAAAATTGAGCAGTTCTTC. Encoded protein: CASSQTPSGSKIEQFF.

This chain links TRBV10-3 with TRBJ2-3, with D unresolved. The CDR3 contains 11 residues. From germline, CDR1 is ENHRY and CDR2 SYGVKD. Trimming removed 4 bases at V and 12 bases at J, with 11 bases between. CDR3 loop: CAISVGPIQYF. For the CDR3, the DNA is TGTGCCATCAGTGTCGGTCCAATACAGTATTTT.

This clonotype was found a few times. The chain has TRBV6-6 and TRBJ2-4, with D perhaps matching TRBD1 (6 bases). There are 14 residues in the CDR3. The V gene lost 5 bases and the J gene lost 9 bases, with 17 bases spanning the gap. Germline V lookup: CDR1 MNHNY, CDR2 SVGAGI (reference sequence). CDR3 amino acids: CASSETDRSGIQYF. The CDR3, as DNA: TGTGCCAGCAGTGAAACGGACAGAAGCGGCATTCAGTACTTC.

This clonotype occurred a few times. The CDR3 reads CASSLSSGNYEQYF. In nucleotides, the CDR3 is TGTGCCAGCAGTTTATCTTCAGGGAACTACGAGCAGTACTTC. The chain carries TRBV28 and TRBJ2-7; TRBD1 might be the D (5 bases). Trimming took off 1 base at V and 3 bases at J, with 10 bases between the two ends. The germline CDR1 and CDR2 sequences are MDHEN and SYDVKM. This CDR3 comprises 14 residues.